This record covers a single T cell receptor beta chain. Its antigen is not known. This table comes from immunoSEQ multiplex PCR, and its TCRdb copy is limited to in-frame clones, with some not included. The sample has about 50,000 clones, around nine tenths seen once; the top ten hold 13% to 15%. This entry is derived from a study of OX40 agonist ivuxolimab in advanced cancers. About the research overall: Every 2 weeks, patients received ivuxolimab intravenously, dosed at 0.01 to 10 mg/kg. General study results and limits: CD4+ and CD8+ blood T cells expanded clonally by week 6 at 0.1 to 3.0 mg/kg. With doses of 0.1-3.0 mg/kg, partial responders showed among the lowest clonal expansion.

This receptor was obtained from an adult with an advanced solid tumor such as melanoma, head and neck, liver or kidney cancer. This specimen was CD4+ or CD8+ T cells sorted from blood, taken in a trial of the OX40 agonist ivuxolimab.

CDR3 nucleotide sequence: TGTGCCAGCAGTGAAGCACTGGGTGATCTATACGAGCAGTACTTC. Its translation: CASSEALGDLYEQYF. The chain employs TRBV2 and TRBJ2-7; no reliable D call. Germline CDR1 and CDR2: SNHLY and FYNNEI. V lost 0 bases and J lost 4, with 13 bases in between. The CDR3 contains 15 residues. Variable domain in full (rest from reference TRBV2 and TRBJ2-7): EPEVTQTPSHQVTQMGQEVILRCVPISNHLYFYWYRQILGQKVEFLVSFYNNEISEKSEIFDDQFSVERPDGSNFTLKIRSTKLEDSAMYFCASSEALGDLYEQYFGPGTRLTVT.